The rows below give T cell receptor beta chains drawn from one sample of a study of tumor-infiltrating lymphocytes in primary liver carcinoma. TCRdb reprocessed the multiplex PCR reads with MiXCR, giving one entry per CDR3 protein. There are 100,000 or so distinct CDR3 sequences in the sample; roughly 69% occur only once, and around 9.1% lies in the top ten. Sample: liver tumor tissue from sampling region 5. These receptors came from a woman aged 55 to 70 with primary liver carcinoma and hepatitis B virus infection. The conserved cysteine and the conserved F or W are not part of the CDR3 here. The order of the fields is V gene, CDR3 protein.

v_call: TRBV12-3/TRBV12-4; cdr3_aa: ASSLVGKVF
v_call: TRBV6-1; cdr3_aa: ASSEKSGRAGEQY
v_call: TRBV11-2; cdr3_aa: PSSLDLATNEHF
v_call: TRBV10-3; cdr3_aa: ATRRDTGGSEQY
v_call: TRBV12-3/TRBV12-4; cdr3_aa: ARSSGQGNQPQH
v_call: TRBV10-2; cdr3_aa: ASNVRSGSYEQY
v_call: TRBV14; cdr3_aa: ASSQVSGSRYQETQY
v_call: TRBV29-1; cdr3_aa: SVGENLAYVQY
v_call: TRBV6-5; cdr3_aa: ASSQAGTAMGEQY
v_call: TRBV4-1; cdr3_aa: ASSQGTSGIGEQL
v_call: TRBV13; cdr3_aa: ASRGRLLGNEQY
v_call: TRBV6-5; cdr3_aa: TSSYFPYYGYT
v_call: TRBV18; cdr3_aa: ASSTTSPGTAYEQY
v_call: TRBV24-1; cdr3_aa: ATSNSSGRNEQF
v_call: TRBV5-1; cdr3_aa: ASNWDRYNEQF
v_call: TRBV11-2; cdr3_aa: ACSWVWSFTGELF
v_call: TRBV20-1; cdr3_aa: SARDREGGYEQY
v_call: TRBV4-1; cdr3_aa: ANSQDLAGNQPQH
v_call: TRBV12-3/TRBV12-4; cdr3_aa: ASTRARGDYNEQS
v_call: TRBV10-3; cdr3_aa: AISEGFQWGTGGQPRH
v_call: TRBV11-2; cdr3_aa: ASGAGVGEQF
v_call: TRBV11-2; cdr3_aa: ISSPTGGTGELF
v_call: TRBV14; cdr3_aa: TSSAHKGTAGNTIY
v_call: TRBV11-2; cdr3_aa: ASSLGLVAGEPNEQF
v_call: TRBV11-2; cdr3_aa: ASSYSTERGYELY
v_call: TRBV5-1; cdr3_aa: ASSFLGVGGTDTQY
v_call: TRBV5-1; cdr3_aa: ASSLGGPRIGELF
v_call: TRBV28; cdr3_aa: TSSLTGPYGYT
v_call: TRBV28; cdr3_aa: ASSSTGGENTEAF
v_call: TRBV10-3; cdr3_aa: VINDSGGSKAF
v_call: TRBV5-5; cdr3_aa: TSSLGATGRETQH
v_call: TRBV4-1; cdr3_aa: ACSQGLLSTDTQY
v_call: TRBV4-1; cdr3_aa: ASSQEGSGNQPQH
v_call: TRBV29-1; cdr3_aa: SIANRTRVGHEQF
v_call: TRBV29-1; cdr3_aa: SHRTRRGEQY
v_call: TRBV28; cdr3_aa: TSSLRQVAEKLF
v_call: TRBV4-2; cdr3_aa: ADRQGPGLAAMEQF
v_call: TRBV6-1; cdr3_aa: ASSELRWNEQF
v_call: TRBV6-5; cdr3_aa: ASSRRTGNQPQH
v_call: TRBV11-2; cdr3_aa: AGSLGLVAGWPNEQF
v_call: TRBV29-1; cdr3_aa: RVEELGGGGPYNEQF
v_call: TRBV5-1; cdr3_aa: ASTRTGWSRGANVLT
v_call: TRBV18; cdr3_aa: ASSPGTENQPQH
v_call: TRBV6-5; cdr3_aa: TSSYSRGTGNQPQH
v_call: TRBV2; cdr3_aa: ASSEVGGWAGDGQETQY
v_call: TRBV12-3/TRBV12-4; cdr3_aa: ASSLGTGASYGYT
v_call: TRBV20-1; cdr3_aa: SASPTNYGYT
v_call: TRBV4-1; cdr3_aa: ASSQGAGGVPKNIQY
v_call: TRBV12-3/TRBV12-4; cdr3_aa: ANSLRGTGAVEQS
v_call: TRBV29-1; cdr3_aa: SAWTGGGYGQY
v_call: TRBV11-2; cdr3_aa: TSSLDIGDGKY
v_call: TRBV7-8; cdr3_aa: TNSLLGGRAENIQY
v_call: TRBV12-3/TRBV12-4; cdr3_aa: ASSPRAVTEAF
v_call: TRBV29-1; cdr3_aa: SVGGGSSYNEQL